The rows below give T cell receptor beta chains drawn from one sample of a study of OX40 agonist ivuxolimab in advanced cancers. TCRdb's table, derived via immunoSEQ multiplex PCR, lists solely in-frame clones and lacks some. The sample contains approximately 86,000 clones, approximately 90% of which appear only once. Source: CD4+ or CD8+ T cells sorted from blood, taken in a trial of the OX40 agonist ivuxolimab. The receptors stem from an adult with an advanced solid tumor such as melanoma, head and neck, liver or kidney cancer. The CDR3 runs from the conserved cysteine through the conserved F or W. Each record gives: D gene, clone size, J gene, V gene, CDR3 DNA, CDR3 protein. The D gene is left open where the match is weak. Size is omitted from some rows. Given values are once, few, many or a class for expanded clones.

D: TRBD2
size: .
J: TRBJ2-5
V: TRBV11-2
DNA: TGTGCCAGCAGCTTAGGGACTAGCGGGCCGGAGACCCAGTACTTC
CDR3: CASSLGTSGPETQYF

D: .
size: once
J: TRBJ2-1
V: TRBV7-9
DNA: TGTGCCAGCAGCTTATCAGGAGGGAGGGGGCATGAGCAGTTCTTC
CDR3: CASSLSGGRGHEQFF

D: TRBD1
size: .
J: TRBJ1-2
V: TRBV19
DNA: TGTGCCAGTAGCTTCGGGACAGGGGATTGGGACTATGGCTACACCTTC
CDR3: CASSFGTGDWDYGYTF

D: TRBD1
size: .
J: TRBJ1-2
V: TRBV7-9
DNA: TGTGCCAGCAGCTCCCATACAAAGACAGGGAACTATGGCTACACCTTC
CDR3: CASSSHTKTGNYGYTF

D: TRBD1
size: .
J: TRBJ1-5
V: TRBV4-2
DNA: TGTGCCAGCAGCAAGGACAGGTCTGCAAGTCAGCCCCAGCATTTT
CDR3: CASSKDRSASQPQHF

D: TRBD2
size: .
J: TRBJ2-1
V: TRBV11-3
DNA: TGTGCCAGCAGAATTAAAACGGGACTAGCGGAGACTTACAATGAGCAGTTCTTC
CDR3: CASRIKTGLAETYNEQFF

D: .
size: once
J: TRBJ1-2
V: TRBV6-6
DNA: TGTGCCAGCAGTTACGGCAGTTTTGGTGGCTACACCTTC
CDR3: CASSYGSFGGYTF

D: .
size: .
J: TRBJ1-5
V: TRBV10-3
DNA: TGTGCCATCAGTATGGGACCAGAGATCAATCAGCCCCAGCATTTT
CDR3: CAISMGPEINQPQHF

D: .
size: .
J: TRBJ2-3
V: TRBV7-2
DNA: TGTGCCAGCAGCTTTTTGGGAGCAGATACGCAGTATTTT
CDR3: CASSFLGADTQYF

D: TRBD2
size: .
J: TRBJ2-1
V: TRBV5-6
DNA: TGTGCCAGCAGCCCCATAGGACTAGTCGTACGGGAGCAGTTCTTC
CDR3: CASSPIGLVVREQFF

D: .
size: .
J: TRBJ2-1
V: TRBV11-3
DNA: TGTGCCAGCAGCTTAGATCGTAGGGGACGGGACAAGAATGAGCAGTTCTTC
CDR3: CASSLDRRGRDKNEQFF

D: .
size: .
J: TRBJ2-5
V: TRBV7-2
DNA: TGTGCCAGCAGCTTGTTCAGTCAGGCCCGAGAGACCCAGTACTTC
CDR3: CASSLFSQARETQYF

D: TRBD2
size: .
J: TRBJ2-7
V: TRBV7-2
DNA: TGTGCCAGCAGCTTCTACGGACTAGCGGGCCTCTACGAGCAGTACTTC
CDR3: CASSFYGLAGLYEQYF

D: TRBD2
size: .
J: TRBJ2-1
V: TRBV5-4
DNA: TGTGCCAGCAGCTTCATAGCGGGAGGCCATCACAATGAGCAGTTCTTC
CDR3: CASSFIAGGHHNEQFF

D: .
size: once
J: TRBJ2-5
V: TRBV6-1
DNA: TGTGCCAGCAGGGCAACTGGGACGCCTCAAGAGACCCAGTACTTC
CDR3: CASRATGTPQETQYF

D: TRBD2
size: few
J: TRBJ2-2
V: TRBV6-1
DNA: TGTGCCAGCAGTGTTGGACTAGCGGGAGTCATCACCGGGGAGCTGTTTTTT
CDR3: CASSVGLAGVITGELFF

D: TRBD1
size: .
J: TRBJ2-1
V: TRBV7-6
DNA: TGTGCCAGCAGCTCCCCGGGACAGAACTACAATGAGCAGTTCTTC
CDR3: CASSSPGQNYNEQFF

D: TRBD1
size: once
J: TRBJ1-3
V: TRBV7-2
DNA: TGTGCCAGCAGCATGGGACAGCCCGGAAACACCATATATTTT
CDR3: CASSMGQPGNTIYF

D: TRBD2
size: .
J: TRBJ2-1
V: TRBV11-1
DNA: TGTGCCAGCAGCCCCAGCGGGAGGGCCGCGGGGAATGAGCAGTTCTTC
CDR3: CASSPSGRAAGNEQFF

D: .
size: .
J: TRBJ2-3
V: TRBV7-2
DNA: TGTGCCAGCAAGAGGAGGGGCGGATTCACAGATACGCAGTATTTT
CDR3: CASKRRGGFTDTQYF

D: .
size: .
J: TRBJ2-1
V: TRBV9
DNA: TGTGCCAGCAGCCCCGGTGGACCCCGCTCCTACAATGAGCAGTTCTTC
CDR3: CASSPGGPRSYNEQFF

D: TRBD2
size: .
J: TRBJ2-7
V: TRBV6-1
DNA: TGTGCCAGCGGCGCGGGACTAGCGGACGAGCAGTACTTC
CDR3: CASGAGLADEQYF

D: TRBD2
size: .
J: TRBJ2-7
V: TRBV2
DNA: TGTGCCAGCAGTGAAGCGCTTGGACTAGCGGGAGGGCGATCCTACGAGCAGTACTTC
CDR3: CASSEALGLAGGRSYEQYF

D: .
size: .
J: TRBJ2-3
V: TRBV28
DNA: TGTGCCAGCAGAGAACTAGCTGGCACAGATACGCAGTATTTT
CDR3: CASRELAGTDTQYF

D: .
size: .
J: TRBJ1-1
V: TRBV28
DNA: TGTGCCAGCAGTTTAACAGGCGACATTGAAGCTTTCTTT
CDR3: CASSLTGDIEAFF

D: .
size: .
J: TRBJ2-5
V: TRBV7-9
DNA: TGTGCCAGCAGCTTGGTCCCCGTCCAGGGCTTAGAGACCCAGTACTTC
CDR3: CASSLVPVQGLETQYF

D: .
size: .
J: TRBJ2-2
V: TRBV7-2
DNA: TGTGCCAGCAGCTCAAGTGGTGGGCTGAACACCGGGGAGCTGTTTTTT
CDR3: CASSSSGGLNTGELFF

D: TRBD2
size: once
J: TRBJ2-5
V: TRBV19
DNA: TGTGCCAGTAGTGGGGGACTAGCGGGGTACCAAGAGACCCAGTACTTC
CDR3: CASSGGLAGYQETQYF

D: TRBD1
size: .
J: TRBJ2-7
V: TRBV19
DNA: TGTGCCAGTAGTACGGACAGGGGGGTATACGAGCAGTACTTC
CDR3: CASSTDRGVYEQYF

D: .
size: .
J: TRBJ2-2
V: TRBV2
DNA: TGTGCCAGCAGTGAAGGGGGCAACCGGAACACCGGGGAGCTGTTTTTT
CDR3: CASSEGGNRNTGELFF

D: .
size: once
J: TRBJ1-1
V: TRBV28
DNA: TGTGCCAGCAGTTTGGGGGGACGTCCGGATACTGAAGCTTTCTTT
CDR3: CASSLGGRPDTEAFF

D: .
size: .
J: TRBJ2-1
V: TRBV27
DNA: TGTGCCAGCAGTTATGGGGGGTTGTTTGGGAATGAGCAGTTCTTC
CDR3: CASSYGGLFGNEQFF

D: TRBD2
size: .
J: TRBJ2-1
V: TRBV6-6
DNA: TGTGCCAGCATCGAGGGACTAGCGGTCAATGAGCAGTTCTTC
CDR3: CASIEGLAVNEQFF

D: .
size: .
J: TRBJ1-1
V: TRBV18
DNA: TGTGCCAGCTCACCGGGGCCCACTGAAGCTTTCTTT
CDR3: CASSPGPTEAFF

D: TRBD1
size: .
J: TRBJ1-2
V: TRBV19
DNA: TGTGCCAGTAGTGTAAGCCTACCAGGGGGCTATGGCTACACCTTC
CDR3: CASSVSLPGGYGYTF

D: TRBD2
size: few
J: TRBJ2-7
V: TRBV7-9
DNA: TGTGCCAGCAGCTTCAAGCGGGAGGGACTCTCCTACGAGCAGTACTTC
CDR3: CASSFKREGLSYEQYF

D: .
size: .
J: TRBJ2-5
V: TRBV2
DNA: TGTGCCAGCAGTGGGGACCAAGAGACCCAGTACTTC
CDR3: CASSGDQETQYF

D: .
size: once
J: TRBJ2-1
V: TRBV7-2
DNA: TGTGCCAGCAGCTTAGTGGGACTTAGCTCCTACAATGAGCAGTTCTTC
CDR3: CASSLVGLSSYNEQFF

D: .
size: .
J: TRBJ2-7
V: TRBV2
DNA: TGTGCCAGCAGTGTCGGGGGCTGGGGGCAGTACTTC
CDR3: CASSVGGWGQYF

D: .
size: once
J: TRBJ2-2
V: TRBV7-6
DNA: TGTGCCAGCAGCTTAGCGGGTGGAGCGGGCACCGGGGAGCTGTTTTTT
CDR3: CASSLAGGAGTGELFF

D: TRBD1
size: .
J: TRBJ2-1
V: TRBV5-1
DNA: TGCGCCAGCAGCTTGGGACAGGGGGCAAATGAGCAGTTCTTC
CDR3: CASSLGQGANEQFF

D: .
size: .
J: TRBJ2-1
V: TRBV6-5
DNA: TGTGCCAGCAGCAAACGGGGTTTACACAATGAGCAGTTCTTC
CDR3: CASSKRGLHNEQFF

D: TRBD2
size: .
J: TRBJ2-4
V: TRBV2
DNA: TGTGCCAGCAGGGTGACTAGCGGGAGCCGGCGGGGAAACATTCAGTACTTC
CDR3: CASRVTSGSRRGNIQYF

D: TRBD2
size: .
J: TRBJ2-1
V: TRBV27
DNA: TGTGCCAGCAGTTTCGCCGCGGGAGACACCTACAATGAGCAGTTCTTC
CDR3: CASSFAAGDTYNEQFF

D: .
size: once
J: TRBJ1-2
V: TRBV5-1
DNA: TGCGCCAGCAGCTTGTACCAGGGGTATGGCTACACCTTC
CDR3: CASSLYQGYGYTF

D: .
size: .
J: TRBJ1-5
V: TRBV18
DNA: TGTGCCAGCTCACCCCGGCAGAGAGGGAGCAATCAGCCCCAGCATTTT
CDR3: CASSPRQRGSNQPQHF

D: .
size: .
J: TRBJ2-1
V: TRBV5-1
DNA: TGCGCCAGCAGCTTGGACAGGGCAAGCTCCTACAATGAGCAGTTCTTC
CDR3: CASSLDRASSYNEQFF

D: .
size: .
J: TRBJ1-1
V: TRBV19
DNA: TGTGCCAGTAGTATATTTAAGGGCACTGAAGCTTTCTTT
CDR3: CASSIFKGTEAFF